The 15 T cell receptor beta chains in this list originate from one sample, sequenced in a study of T cells in Graves' hyperthyroidism and ophthalmopathy. TCR beta CDR3 regions were amplified from RNA. Primed by the HTBI set, a first-round RT-PCR was run on the TCR CDR3. TCRdb processed the multiplex PCR reads anew with MiXCR; each CDR3 protein has one entry. The table shows 200,000 to 300,000 distinct CDR3 sequences, with roughly a quarter occurring only once. Sequenced input: blood. These receptors were taken from a woman aged 40 to 55 with Graves' ophthalmopathy.

This clonotype came up many times. This sequence joins TRBV19 and TRBJ2-7; 10 bases fit TRBD2. This CDR3 is built from 16 residues. Germline CDR1 LNHDA, CDR2 SQIVND (reference sequence). V was pared by 6 bases and J by 4 bases, with 12 bases of the junction left unmatched. The CDR3 here is CASSMASGRARYEQYF. Written as DNA, the CDR3 is TGTGCCAGTAGCATGGCGAGCGGGAGGGCCAGGTACGAGCAGTACTTC.

The V gene is TRBV12-3 or TRBV12-4, the J gene TRBJ1-2; 7 bases match TRBD1. The CDR3 runs 15 residues. V was pared by 5 bases and J by 4 bases, with 10 bases of the junction left unmatched. This CDR3 reads CASSPSRDSVYGYTF. CDR3 nucleotide sequence: TGTGCCAGCAGTCCCTCGAGGGACAGTGTCTATGGCTACACCTTC.

This clonotype was recorded at least ten times. V is TRBV4-1 and J is TRBJ2-5, with TRBD2 matching over 10 bases. V lost 1 base to trimming and J lost 2 bases; unmatched junction nucleotides: 4. The CDR3 has 16 residues. Germline values: CDR1 MGHRA, CDR2 YSYEKL. CDR3 amino acids: CASSQGTSGIQETQYF. The CDR3 DNA reads TGCGCCAGCAGCCAAGGCACTAGCGGGATTCAAGAGACCCAGTACTTC.

The table lists this clonotype with many counts. The CDR3 DNA follows: TGTGCCAGCCGACGGGCCAAAAACATTCAGTACTTC. The encoded protein is CASRRAKNIQYF. The chain employs TRBV2 and TRBJ2-4, with D hard to call. The ends were cut back, 8 bases at V and 1 base at J, with 6 bases in the middle. The germline V gene encodes CDR1 SNHLY and CDR2 FYNNEI. The CDR3 is 12 amino acids.

Many counts were recorded for this clonotype. The gene calls are TRBV6-5 and TRBJ2-7; no definite D call. This CDR3 has 14 residues. Per germline, CDR1 MNHEY and CDR2 SVGAGI. V was clipped by 0 bases and J by 1 base, with 7 bases between them. The CDR3 here is CASSYSKESYEQYF. DNA of the CDR3: TGTGCCAGCAGTTACTCGAAGGAATCCTACGAGCAGTACTTC.

This clonotype has ten or more counts. V and J are TRBV6-5 and TRBJ1-1, with D possibly being TRBD1 (5 bases). Between the trimmed V and J ends, which lost 7 bases and 1 base, there was a span of 16 bases. CDR3 length equals 15 residues. Germline CDR1 and CDR2: MNHEY and SVGAGI. The CDR3 DNA sequence: TGTGCCAGCATAAAAGGGGCCCAAACGAACACTGAAGCTTTCTTT. Its protein product is CASIKGAQTNTEAFF.

This clonotype was seen more than once but under ten times. This may come from a read error, since a much larger clone is one base off. The V call is TRBV3-1, the J call TRBJ2-7; D is possibly TRBD1 (6 bases). The CDR3 consists of 15 residues. Germline V gene sequence: CDR1 LGHDT, CDR2 YNNKEL (reference sequence). V lost 3 bases to trimming and J lost 3 bases, with 15 bases between them. The CDR3 is CASSQLPGQFYEQYF. Here the CDR3 DNA reads TGTGCCAGCAGCCAGCTTCCTGGACAGTTCTACGAGCAGTACTTC.

V usage is TRBV7-2 and J usage is TRBJ2-7; TRBD2 matches at 11 bases. CDR3 size: 15 residues. Germline V lookup: CDR1 SGHTA, CDR2 FQGNSA. J was trimmed by 6 bases and V by 5 bases; bases with no gene match: 9. The CDR3 is CASSPPGLAVIEQYF. For the CDR3, the DNA is TGTGCCAGCAGCCCCCCGGGACTAGCGGTGATCGAGCAGTACTTC.

The chain carries TRBV12-3 or TRBV12-4 and TRBJ2-5; the D gene is possibly TRBD2 (5 bases). This CDR3 is 13 amino acids long. V was trimmed by 6 bases and J by 7 bases, leaving 15 bases between them. CDR3 nucleotide sequence: TGTGCCAGCAGCCCTCACCCCGAGGGGACCCAGTACTTC. Its translation is CASSPHPEGTQYF.

The V and J genes are TRBV28 and TRBJ1-2; tentative D call: TRBD1 (5 bases). The ends were cut back, 4 bases at V and 1 base at J, with 13 bases in the middle. CDR3 length equals 15 residues. Germline V lookup: CDR1 MDHEN, CDR2 SYDVKM. CDR3 sequence reads: CASSYNPDSNYGYTF. The CDR3 coding sequence is TGTGCCAGCAGTTACAACCCCGACAGTAACTATGGCTACACCTTC.

This sequence joins TRBV29-1 and TRBJ1-1; 8 positions agree with TRBD1. This CDR3 comprises 18 residues. From germline, CDR1 is SQVTM and CDR2 ANQGSEA. With V trimmed by 4 bases and J by 2 bases, 18 bases remained unmatched. CDR3 DNA: TGCAGCGTTGCGGGAGGACGGACAGGGACCGACAAAAACACTGAAGCTTTCTTT. Translating it yields CSVAGGRTGTDKNTEAFF.

This clonotype appeared many times. The CDR3, as DNA: TGCAGCGTTGTCAGGGGAACGGGAGAGACCCAGTACTTC. Translated, it gives CSVVRGTGETQYF. The J gene is TRBJ2-5, the V gene TRBV29-1; a possible D gene is TRBD1 (6 bases). The ends were cut back, 4 bases at V and 4 bases at J, with 13 bases in the middle. The V gene's germline CDR1 is SQVTM and CDR2 ANQGSEA. The CDR3 is 13 residues long.

Notes on this clonotype: The junction and the germline gene differ at one end; a read error may be behind it. V gene TRBV27 combines with J gene TRBJ2-7; D perhaps matches TRBD2 (5 bases). The CDR3 extends over 16 amino acids. Germline V gene sequence: CDR1 MNHEY, CDR2 SMNVEV (reference sequence). The CDR3 coding sequence is TGTGCCAGCAGTTTACGTCTAGTGGGAGTAGCCTACGAGCAGTCCTTC. Translation gives CASSLRLVGVAYEQSF.

This clonotype was seen repeatedly, ten times or more. At one end the junction does not follow the germline gene, possibly because of a read error. V is TRBV30 and J is TRBJ1-3; D perhaps matches TRBD1 (6 bases). Germline V gives CDR1 GTSNPN, CDR2 SVGIG (reference sequence). The CDR3 extends over 13 amino acids. CDR3 amino acids: CAWPTGNGSTIYF. In DNA, the CDR3 is TGTGCCTGGCCTACAGGGAACGGAAGCACCATATATTTT.

The gene calls are TRBV6-1 and TRBJ2-7; 10 bases match TRBD2. The CDR3 has 16 amino acids. Trimming cost V 0 bases and J 0 bases; bases outside gene matches: 2. Germline V gives CDR1 MNHNS, CDR2 SASEGT. The CDR3 DNA follows: TGTGCCAGCAGTGAAGCGGGACTAGCGAGCTCCTACGAGCAGTACTTC. Translation gives CASSEAGLASSYEQYF.